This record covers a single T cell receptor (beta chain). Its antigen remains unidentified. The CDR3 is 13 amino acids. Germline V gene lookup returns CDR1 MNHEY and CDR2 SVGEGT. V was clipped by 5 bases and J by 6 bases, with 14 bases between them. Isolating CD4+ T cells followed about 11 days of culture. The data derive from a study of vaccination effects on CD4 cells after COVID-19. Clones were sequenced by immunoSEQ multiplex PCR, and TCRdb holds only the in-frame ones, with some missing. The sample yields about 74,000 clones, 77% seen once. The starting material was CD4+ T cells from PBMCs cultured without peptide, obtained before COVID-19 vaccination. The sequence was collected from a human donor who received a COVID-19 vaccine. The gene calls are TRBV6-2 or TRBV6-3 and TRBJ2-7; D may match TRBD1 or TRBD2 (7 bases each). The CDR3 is CASSNTGEGEQYV. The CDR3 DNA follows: TGTGCCAGCAGTAACACAGGGGAGGGCGAGCAGTACGTC.